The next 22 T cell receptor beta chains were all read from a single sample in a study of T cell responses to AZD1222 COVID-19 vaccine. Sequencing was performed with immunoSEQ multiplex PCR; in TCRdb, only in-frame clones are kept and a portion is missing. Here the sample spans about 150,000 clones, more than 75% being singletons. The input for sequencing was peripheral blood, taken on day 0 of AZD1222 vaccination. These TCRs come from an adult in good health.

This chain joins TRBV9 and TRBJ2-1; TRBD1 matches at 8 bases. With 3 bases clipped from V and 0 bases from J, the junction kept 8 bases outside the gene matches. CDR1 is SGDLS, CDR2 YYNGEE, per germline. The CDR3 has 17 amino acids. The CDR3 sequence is CASSEGRGQSSYNEQFF. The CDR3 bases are TGTGCCAGCAGCGAGGGCAGGGGGCAGAGCTCCTACAATGAGCAGTTCTTC.

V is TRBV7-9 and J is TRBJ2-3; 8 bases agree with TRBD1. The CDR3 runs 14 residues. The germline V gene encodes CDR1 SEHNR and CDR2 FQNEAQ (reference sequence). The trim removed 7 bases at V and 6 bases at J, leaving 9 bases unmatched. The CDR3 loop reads CASIRTGSWDTQYF. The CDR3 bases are TGTGCCAGCATCCGGACAGGGAGTTGGGATACGCAGTATTTT.

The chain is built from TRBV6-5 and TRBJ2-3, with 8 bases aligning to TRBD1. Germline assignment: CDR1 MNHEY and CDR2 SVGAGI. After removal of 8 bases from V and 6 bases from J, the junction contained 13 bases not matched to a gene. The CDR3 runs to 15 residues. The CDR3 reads CASHWSTGARDTQYF. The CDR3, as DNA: TGTGCCAGCCATTGGTCGACAGGGGCCCGGGATACGCAGTATTTT.

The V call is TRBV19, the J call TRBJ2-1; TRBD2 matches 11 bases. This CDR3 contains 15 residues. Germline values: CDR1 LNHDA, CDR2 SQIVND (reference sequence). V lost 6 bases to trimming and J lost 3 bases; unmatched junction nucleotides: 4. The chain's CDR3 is CASRPTSGSYNEQFF. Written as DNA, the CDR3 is TGTGCCAGTAGACCAACTAGCGGGAGCTACAATGAGCAGTTCTTC.

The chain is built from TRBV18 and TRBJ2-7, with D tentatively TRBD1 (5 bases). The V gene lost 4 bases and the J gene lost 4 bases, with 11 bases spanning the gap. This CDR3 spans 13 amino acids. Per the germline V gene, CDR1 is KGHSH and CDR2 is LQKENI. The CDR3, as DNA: TGTGCCAGCTCACGTGACAGAGGATACGAGCAGTACTTC. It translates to CASSRDRGYEQYF. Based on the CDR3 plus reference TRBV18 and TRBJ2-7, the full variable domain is NAGVMQNPRHLVRRRGQEARLRCSPMKGHSHVYWYRQLPEEGLKFMVYLQKENIIDESGMPKERFSAEFPKEGPSILRIQQVVRGDSAAYFCASSRDRGYEQYFGPGTRLTVT.

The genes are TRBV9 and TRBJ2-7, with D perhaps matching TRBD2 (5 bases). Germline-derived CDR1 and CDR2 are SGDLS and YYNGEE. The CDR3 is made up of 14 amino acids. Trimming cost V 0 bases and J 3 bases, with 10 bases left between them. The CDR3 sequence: CASSVGGPDYEQYF. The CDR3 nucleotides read TGTGCCAGCAGCGTAGGCGGGCCCGACTACGAGCAGTACTTC.

The CDR3 loop reads CASSSPAGPEAFF. The CDR3, as DNA: TGTGCCAGCAGCTCCCCGGCCGGGCCTGAAGCTTTCTTT. V is TRBV7-9 and J is TRBJ1-1; D call uncertain. The CDR3 is made up of 13 amino acids. Trimming left V 4 bases short and J 6 bases short, with 12 bases between. CDR1 is SEHNR and CDR2 is FQNEAQ in the germline V gene (reference sequence).

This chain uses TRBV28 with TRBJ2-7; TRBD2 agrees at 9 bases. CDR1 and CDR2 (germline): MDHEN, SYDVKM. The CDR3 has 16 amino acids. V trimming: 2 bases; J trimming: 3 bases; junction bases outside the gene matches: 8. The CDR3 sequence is CASSLALAGPFYEQYF. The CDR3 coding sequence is TGTGCCAGCAGTTTAGCCCTAGCGGGACCTTTCTACGAGCAGTACTTC.

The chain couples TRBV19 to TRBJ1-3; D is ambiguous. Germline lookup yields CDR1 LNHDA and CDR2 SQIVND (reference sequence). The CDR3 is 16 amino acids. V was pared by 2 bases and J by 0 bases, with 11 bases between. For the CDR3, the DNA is TGTGCCAGTAGTATACCCCCCCGGGGCTCTGGAAACACCATATATTTT. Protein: CASSIPPRGSGNTIYF.

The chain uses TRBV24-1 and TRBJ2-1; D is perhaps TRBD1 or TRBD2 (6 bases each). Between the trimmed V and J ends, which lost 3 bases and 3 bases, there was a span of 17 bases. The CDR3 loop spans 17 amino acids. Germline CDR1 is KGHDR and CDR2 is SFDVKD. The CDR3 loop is CATSDPSGRGGYNEQFF. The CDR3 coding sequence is TGTGCCACCAGTGATCCCTCCGGCAGGGGAGGCTACAATGAGCAGTTCTTC.

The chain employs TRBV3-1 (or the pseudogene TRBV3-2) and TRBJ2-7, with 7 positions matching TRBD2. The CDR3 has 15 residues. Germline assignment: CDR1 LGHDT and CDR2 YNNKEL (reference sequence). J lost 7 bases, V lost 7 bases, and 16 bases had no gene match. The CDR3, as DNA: TGTGCCAGCACCTCATTGGGCGGGAGTTCGTCGGAGCAGTACTTC. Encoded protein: CASTSLGGSSSEQYF.

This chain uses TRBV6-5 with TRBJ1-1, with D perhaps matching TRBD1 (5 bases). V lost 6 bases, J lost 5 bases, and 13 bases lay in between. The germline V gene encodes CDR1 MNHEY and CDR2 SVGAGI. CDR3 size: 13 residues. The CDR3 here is CASRDGGSTEAFF. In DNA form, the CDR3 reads TGTGCCAGCAGGGACGGGGGGAGTACTGAAGCTTTCTTT.

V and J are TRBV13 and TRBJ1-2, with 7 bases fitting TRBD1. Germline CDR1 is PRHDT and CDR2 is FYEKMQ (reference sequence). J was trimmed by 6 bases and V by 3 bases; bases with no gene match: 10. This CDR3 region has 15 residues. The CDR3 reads CASSFFDRARNGYTF. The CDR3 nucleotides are TGTGCCAGCAGCTTCTTCGACAGGGCAAGAAATGGCTACACCTTC.

The CDR3 DNA is TGCGCCAGCAGCTGGGGACTAGCGGGATACAATGAGCAGTTCTTC. Translating it yields CASSWGLAGYNEQFF. The rearrangement uses TRBV5-1 and TRBJ2-1; 13 bases are a match to TRBD2. Trimming at V came to 3 bases and at J to 4 bases, leaving 1 base not matched to a gene. This CDR3 contains 15 residues. The germline V gene encodes CDR1 SGHRS and CDR2 YFSETQ.

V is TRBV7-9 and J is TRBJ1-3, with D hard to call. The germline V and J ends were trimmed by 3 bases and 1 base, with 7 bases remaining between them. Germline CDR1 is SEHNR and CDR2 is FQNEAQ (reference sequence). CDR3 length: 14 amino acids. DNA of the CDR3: TGTGCCAGCAGCTTTTCAGCATCTGGAAACACCATATATTTT. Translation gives CASSFSASGNTIYF.

The DNA of the CDR3 is TGTGCCAGCAGCTTTGGGGACAGGGTCTATGGCTACACCTTC. Translation gives CASSFGDRVYGYTF. This rearrangement joins TRBV5-5 to TRBJ1-2; 9 positions agree with TRBD1. The CDR3 has 14 amino acids. CDR1 and CDR2 from the germline V gene are SGHKS and YYEKEE (reference sequence). V dropped 2 bases and J dropped 4; count of bases not matched to a gene: 3.

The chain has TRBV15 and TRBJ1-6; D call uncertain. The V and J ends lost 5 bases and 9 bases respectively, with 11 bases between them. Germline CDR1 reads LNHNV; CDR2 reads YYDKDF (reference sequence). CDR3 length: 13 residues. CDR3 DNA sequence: TGTGCCACCAGCTCCTGGTCCAGTTCACCCCTCCACTTT. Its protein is CATSSWSSSPLHF.

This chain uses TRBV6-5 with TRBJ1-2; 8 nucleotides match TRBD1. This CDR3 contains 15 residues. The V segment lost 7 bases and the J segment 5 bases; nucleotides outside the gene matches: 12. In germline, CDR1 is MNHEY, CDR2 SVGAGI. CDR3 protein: CASTAVQGATYGYTF. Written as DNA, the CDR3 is TGTGCCAGCACCGCCGTCCAGGGGGCTACTTATGGCTACACCTTC.

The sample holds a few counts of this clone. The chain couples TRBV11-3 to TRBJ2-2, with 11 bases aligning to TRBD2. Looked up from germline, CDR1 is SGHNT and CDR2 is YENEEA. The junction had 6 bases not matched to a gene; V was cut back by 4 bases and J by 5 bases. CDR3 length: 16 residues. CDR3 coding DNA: TGTGCCAGCAGCTCCACTAGCGGGAGTGATACCGGGGAGCTGTTTTTT. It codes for CASSSTSGSDTGELFF.

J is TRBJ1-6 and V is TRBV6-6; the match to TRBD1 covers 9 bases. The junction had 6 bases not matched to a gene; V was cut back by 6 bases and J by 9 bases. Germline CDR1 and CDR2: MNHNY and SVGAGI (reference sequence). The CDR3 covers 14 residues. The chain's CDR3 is CASRGTGTGSPLHF. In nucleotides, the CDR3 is TGTGCCAGCAGAGGGACAGGGACTGGTTCACCCCTCCACTTT.

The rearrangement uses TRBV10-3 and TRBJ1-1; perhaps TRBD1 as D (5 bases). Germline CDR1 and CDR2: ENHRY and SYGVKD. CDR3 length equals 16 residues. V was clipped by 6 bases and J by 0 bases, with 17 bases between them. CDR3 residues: CAISALDRVMNTEAFF. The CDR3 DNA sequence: TGTGCCATCAGCGCCCTAGACAGAGTAATGAACACTGAAGCTTTCTTT.

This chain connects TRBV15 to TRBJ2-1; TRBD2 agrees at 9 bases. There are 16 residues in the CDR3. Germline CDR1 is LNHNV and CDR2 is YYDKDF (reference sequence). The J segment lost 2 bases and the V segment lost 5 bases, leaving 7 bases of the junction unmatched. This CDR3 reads CATSGDSGSTYNEQFF. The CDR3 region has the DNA TGTGCCACCAGCGGTGATAGCGGGAGCACCTACAATGAGCAGTTCTTC.